These T cell receptor beta chains were read from a single sample in a study of cytomegalovirus exposure and HLA in healthy donors. Measured with immunoSEQ multiplex PCR; TCRdb has only the in-frame clones, and not every one. The sample features fewer than 85,000 clones, with around 4.4% in its top ten. The sample comprised PBMCs. The receptors originated from a man aged 30 to 39 in good health and CMV-seronegative. Both conserved end residues are part of each CDR3. A D gene is named only where the DNA matches it firmly. The size field is filled for only some rows; it gives once, few, many or a size class.

j_call: TRBJ2-7; d_call: .; clone_size: medium-sized; v_call: TRBV7-6; cdr3_nt: TGTGCCAGCAGCTTAGGGCCGAACTACGAGCAGTACTTC; cdr3_aa: CASSLGPNYEQYF
j_call: TRBJ2-1; d_call: .; clone_size: .; v_call: TRBV15; cdr3_nt: TGTGCCACCAGCTTCGACTACCTCAATGAGCAGTTCTTC; cdr3_aa: CATSFDYLNEQFF
j_call: TRBJ2-1; d_call: TRBD2; clone_size: .; v_call: TRBV6-5; cdr3_nt: TGTGCCAGCAGCTGGGGGGGGGAGCAGTTCTTC; cdr3_aa: CASSWGGEQFF
j_call: TRBJ1-2; d_call: TRBD1; clone_size: .; v_call: TRBV6-5; cdr3_nt: TGTGCCAGCATGAGGACAGGGACCTATGGCTACACCTTC; cdr3_aa: CASMRTGTYGYTF
j_call: TRBJ2-7; d_call: .; clone_size: .; v_call: TRBV13; cdr3_nt: TGTGCCAGCAGCCATTTCTCTACAGAGTACGAGCAGTACTTC; cdr3_aa: CASSHFSTEYEQYF
j_call: TRBJ2-5; d_call: .; clone_size: .; v_call: TRBV5-1; cdr3_nt: TGCGCCAGCAGCTTACAGTCACAAGAGACCCAGTACTTC; cdr3_aa: CASSLQSQETQYF
j_call: TRBJ1-1; d_call: .; clone_size: .; v_call: TRBV19; cdr3_nt: TGTGCCAGTAGTATAGATCTCAGGGGAGGGCCTGCTTTCTTT; cdr3_aa: CASSIDLRGGPAFF
j_call: TRBJ1-5; d_call: .; clone_size: .; v_call: TRBV6-1; cdr3_nt: TGTGCCAGCAGTGAGACGGCAGGTCGGAATCAGCCCCAGCATTTT; cdr3_aa: CASSETAGRNQPQHF
j_call: TRBJ2-7; d_call: TRBD2; clone_size: .; v_call: TRBV9; cdr3_nt: TGTGCCAGCAGCGTAGAAGCGGGGAGCTACGAGCAGTACTTC; cdr3_aa: CASSVEAGSYEQYF
j_call: TRBJ2-3; d_call: TRBD2; clone_size: .; v_call: TRBV7-6; cdr3_nt: TGTGCCAGCAGCTCGGGACTAGCGGGGACCACAGATACGCAGTATTTT; cdr3_aa: CASSSGLAGTTDTQYF
j_call: TRBJ2-7; d_call: .; clone_size: .; v_call: TRBV27; cdr3_nt: TGTGCCAGCAGTTCTCAGGGAGGCTACGAGCAGTACTTC; cdr3_aa: CASSSQGGYEQYF
j_call: TRBJ1-1; d_call: TRBD1; clone_size: .; v_call: TRBV5-6; cdr3_nt: TGTGCCAGCAGCTTGGGAGGGGACAGAAGCGCTTTCTTT; cdr3_aa: CASSLGGDRSAFF
j_call: TRBJ1-5; d_call: TRBD1; clone_size: .; v_call: TRBV5-6; cdr3_nt: TGTGCCAGCAGCACTTACTCCGGGACAGGAGGCAATCAGCCCCAGCATTTT; cdr3_aa: CASSTYSGTGGNQPQHF
j_call: TRBJ2-3; d_call: .; clone_size: .; v_call: TRBV6-1; cdr3_nt: TGTGCCAGCAGACAGGGAGGGAACACAGATACGCAGTATTTT; cdr3_aa: CASRQGGNTDTQYF
j_call: TRBJ1-3; d_call: .; clone_size: .; v_call: TRBV18; cdr3_nt: TGTGCCAGCTCACCCCCCTCCGCAGGGCGCTCTGGAAACACCATATATTTT; cdr3_aa: CASSPPSAGRSGNTIYF
j_call: TRBJ1-1; d_call: .; clone_size: .; v_call: TRBV7-8; cdr3_nt: TGTGCCAGCAGCTCCCTCAATGGGGGGGCCACTGAAGCTTTCTTT; cdr3_aa: CASSSLNGGATEAFF
j_call: TRBJ2-7; d_call: TRBD1; clone_size: .; v_call: TRBV4-1; cdr3_nt: TGCGCCAGCAGCCAAGGGGGGGGACAGGGGTCCTACGAGCAGTACTTC; cdr3_aa: CASSQGGGQGSYEQYF
j_call: TRBJ2-3; d_call: .; clone_size: .; v_call: TRBV5-1; cdr3_nt: TGCGCCAGCAGCTTGGGCAGGGACACAGATACGCAGTATTTT; cdr3_aa: CASSLGRDTDTQYF
j_call: TRBJ1-6; d_call: TRBD1; clone_size: .; v_call: TRBV6-1; cdr3_nt: TGTGCCAGCAGGGGTGACAGGGGACATTCACCCCTCCACTTT; cdr3_aa: CASRGDRGHSPLHF
j_call: TRBJ2-1; d_call: .; clone_size: .; v_call: TRBV19; cdr3_nt: TGTGCCAGTAGTATCCCTTACCCGAGCTCCTACAATGAGCAGTTCTTC; cdr3_aa: CASSIPYPSSYNEQFF
j_call: TRBJ2-4; d_call: TRBD1; clone_size: .; v_call: TRBV28; cdr3_nt: TGTGCCACTACACTTCAGGGGGACATTCAGTACTTC; cdr3_aa: CATTLQGDIQYF
j_call: TRBJ1-5; d_call: .; clone_size: .; v_call: TRBV9; cdr3_nt: TGTGCCAGCAGCCCAGACGAGCAAGCTACGACATTGGGTCAGCCCCAGCATTTT; cdr3_aa: CASSPDEQATTLGQPQHF
j_call: TRBJ2-2; d_call: .; clone_size: .; v_call: TRBV6-1; cdr3_nt: TGTGCCAGCAGTGAAATCCGGGCGAACACCGGGGAGCTGTTTTTT; cdr3_aa: CASSEIRANTGELFF
j_call: TRBJ1-2; d_call: TRBD1; clone_size: .; v_call: TRBV6-6; cdr3_nt: TGTGCCGTGACAGGGGGCGATTATGATGGCTACACCTTC; cdr3_aa: CAVTGGDYDGYTF
j_call: TRBJ2-7; d_call: TRBD2; clone_size: .; v_call: TRBV5-1; cdr3_nt: TGCGCCAGCAGCTCTAGCGGGAGGACCTACGAGCAGTACTTC; cdr3_aa: CASSSSGRTYEQYF
j_call: TRBJ2-7; d_call: TRBD2; clone_size: .; v_call: TRBV11-2; cdr3_nt: TGTGCCAGCAGCTTAGCTAGCGGGAGGCCGGCATTCTACGAGCAGTACTTC; cdr3_aa: CASSLASGRPAFYEQYF
j_call: TRBJ1-1; d_call: TRBD1; clone_size: .; v_call: TRBV18; cdr3_nt: TGTGCCAGCTCACCACGAGGGGGACAGATGAACACTGAAGCTTTCTTT; cdr3_aa: CASSPRGGQMNTEAFF
j_call: TRBJ2-3; d_call: TRBD2; clone_size: .; v_call: TRBV19; cdr3_nt: TGTGCCAGTAGTGTGGGACTAGCGGCTAGCACAGATACGCAGTATTTT; cdr3_aa: CASSVGLAASTDTQYF
j_call: TRBJ2-7; d_call: TRBD2; clone_size: .; v_call: TRBV4-1; cdr3_nt: TGCGCCAGCAGCGAGCGGGAGGGCTCCTACGAGCAGTACTTC; cdr3_aa: CASSEREGSYEQYF